This TCR beta chain came from a study of blood T cell repertoires in COVID-19. TCRdb's table, derived via immunoSEQ multiplex PCR, lists solely in-frame clones and lacks some. Counted here are around 200,000 clones, approximately 90% occurring once; the ten biggest clones make up roughly 7%. V gave up 1 base and J gave up 1 base, with 10 bases separating them. CDR1 and CDR2 from the germline V gene are KGHSH and LQKENI. This CDR3 is built from 15 residues. This receptor was taken from an elderly woman in a cohort sampled during active or convalescent COVID-19. The chain combines TRBV18 with TRBJ1-1; maybe TRBD1 (5 bases). The specimen was peripheral blood. CDR3 residues: CASSPRDSPNTEAFF. As DNA, the CDR3 is TGTGCCAGCTCACCACGCGACAGTCCGAACACTGAAGCTTTCTTT.